What follows are 15 T cell receptor beta chains derived from one specimen sequenced in a study of T-cell memory formation after mild COVID-19. Each CDR3 protein is one row after TCRdb ran MiXCR on the 5' RACE reads. Seen here are over 350,000 distinct CDR3 sequences, approximately 16% observed once, and the top ten hold roughly 21%. Material: PBMCs or a T cell subset sorted from them (not recorded which). These TCRs come from a young man who had mild COVID-19 (a few samples of this study predate the infection). Cell type and time point are not known.

This sequence joins TRBV9 and TRBJ2-7; TRBD2 might be the D (6 bases). From germline, CDR1 is SGDLS and CDR2 YYNGEE. CDR3 length: 18 residues. V was cut by 4 bases and J by 0 bases, with 23 bases left in between. DNA of the CDR3: TGTGCCAGCAGCCCTCTAGGAGGGGCAAGGGTTACCTCCTACGAGCAGTACTTC. Amino acids: CASSPLGGARVTSYEQYF.

The chain recombines TRBV12-3 or TRBV12-4 with TRBJ2-1, with D uncertain. The CDR3 sequence is 12 residues long. V gave up 3 bases and J gave up 15 bases, with 15 bases separating them. Written as DNA, the CDR3 is TGTGCCAGCAGTTTGGGAATGGCCGGGTGGTTCTTC. Translated, it gives CASSLGMAGWFF.

The table lists this clonotype with a few counts. The V and J genes are TRBV7-8 and TRBJ1-3; 11 bases are shared with TRBD1. With 5 bases clipped from V and 0 bases from J, the junction kept 6 bases outside the gene matches. In germline, CDR1 is SGHVS, CDR2 FQNEAQ. This CDR3 spans 17 amino acids. The CDR3 DNA sequence: TGTGCCAGCAGCAAAGGACAGGGGGCACTCTCTGGAAACACCATATATTTT. Protein: CASSKGQGALSGNTIYF.

The chain recombines TRBV4-3 with TRBJ1-5, with D tentatively TRBD1 (6 bases). The germline V and J ends were trimmed by 0 bases and 8 bases, with 23 bases remaining between them. This CDR3 is built from 18 residues. The germline CDR1 and CDR2 sequences are LGHNA and YSLEER. For the CDR3, the DNA is TGCGCCAGCAGCCAAGAATTAGCGGGGGGAGGGGACATCAAGCCCCAGCATTTT. Its protein product is CASSQELAGGGDIKPQHF.

The chain recombines TRBV7-3 with TRBJ2-3; D is perhaps TRBD1 (5 bases). There are 15 residues in the CDR3. Germline-derived CDR1 and CDR2 are SGHTA and FQGTGA. The V gene lost 3 bases and the J gene lost 2 bases, with 12 bases spanning the gap. The CDR3 region has the DNA TGTGCCAGCAGCTTTATTGCAGGGTCCACAGATACGCAGTATTTT. This codes for CASSFIAGSTDTQYF.

This clonotype showed up many times. This sequence joins TRBV4-2 and TRBJ2-6; no clear D gene. The CDR3 totals 13 residues. Trimming removed 4 bases at V and 4 bases at J, with 5 bases between. CDR1 and CDR2 (germline): LGHNA, YNFKEQ. The CDR3 DNA follows: TGTGCCAGCAGCCCCCCCGGGGCCAACGTCCTGACTTTC. It translates to CASSPPGANVLTF.

This chain joins TRBV15 and TRBJ2-1; D is unresolved. The CDR3 runs 15 residues. V was trimmed by 0 bases and J by 7 bases, leaving 13 bases between them. Germline V lookup: CDR1 LNHNV, CDR2 YYDKDF (reference sequence). CDR3 DNA: TGTGCCACCAGCAGAGAGATGGGCGCACCGAATGAGCAGTTCTTC. This translates into CATSREMGAPNEQFF.

A few counts support this clonotype. This chain connects TRBV4-3 to TRBJ2-3, with 13 bases matching TRBD2. The germline CDR1 and CDR2 sequences are LGHNA and YSLEER. CDR3 size: 17 residues. The V and J ends lost 0 bases and 4 bases, in that order; junction bases with no gene match: 4. The CDR3 loop reads CASSQERTSGGADTQYF. CDR3 DNA sequence: TGCGCCAGCAGCCAAGAGCGGACTAGCGGGGGCGCAGATACGCAGTATTTT.

The chain has TRBV12-3 or TRBV12-4 and TRBJ2-1, with D perhaps matching TRBD1 or TRBD2 (6 bases each). Deletions cut 7 bases from V and 9 bases from J, with 13 bases between. The CDR3 is 12 amino acids. The CDR3 DNA reads TGTGCCAGCACCCTTGGGGGGCCTGAGCAGTTCTTC. Residues: CASTLGGPEQFF.

This clonotype was observed a few times. J is TRBJ1-1 and V is TRBV6-2 or TRBV6-3; the D is unclear. Germline CDR1 reads MNHEY; CDR2 reads SVGEGT. Trimming took off 0 bases at V and 3 bases at J, with 14 bases between the two ends. This CDR3 contains 16 residues. CDR3 protein: CASSYSAGPRDTEAFF. The CDR3 coding sequence is TGTGCCAGCAGTTACTCCGCGGGCCCGAGGGACACTGAAGCTTTCTTT.

The gene calls are TRBV5-1 and TRBJ2-2; 9 positions match TRBD2. V lost 2 bases to trimming and J lost 6 bases; unmatched junction nucleotides: 11. The CDR3 spans 17 residues. Per germline, CDR1 SGHRS and CDR2 YFSETQ. Here the CDR3 reads CASSLPPAGGLAGELFF. Here the CDR3 DNA reads TGCGCCAGCAGCTTACCCCCGGCGGGGGGGCTCGCCGGGGAGCTGTTTTTT.

This clonotype occurred a few times. The J gene is TRBJ2-1, the V gene TRBV5-4; the match to TRBD2 covers 11 bases. The CDR3 contains 16 residues. The ends lost 3 bases at V and 6 bases at J; junction bases unmatched: 8. CDR1 is SGHNT, CDR2 YYREEE, per germline (reference sequence). This CDR3 is CASSSGLAGGINEQFF. CDR3 nucleotides: TGTGCCAGCAGCTCAGGCCTAGCGGGGGGAATCAATGAGCAGTTCTTC.

The chain combines TRBV5-1 with TRBJ2-2; TRBD1 is a possible D gene (6 bases). From germline, CDR1 is SGHRS and CDR2 YFSETQ. The CDR3 is 16 amino acids. Deletions cut 4 bases from V and 0 bases from J, with 13 bases between. Here the CDR3 reads CASSKGQIPNTGELFF. Written as DNA, the CDR3 is TGCGCCAGCAGCAAAGGACAGATCCCGAACACCGGGGAGCTGTTTTTT. The whole variable domain, remainder taken from reference TRBV5-1 and TRBJ2-2, is KAGVTQTPRYLIKTRGQQVTLSCSPISGHRSVSWYQQTPGQGLQFLFEYFSETQRNKGNFPGRFSGRQFSNSRSEMNVSTLELGDSALYLCASSKGQIPNTGELFFGEGSRLTVL.

This clonotype was counted once. The chain joins TRBV7-2 to TRBJ1-1; D gene uncertain. Germline CDR1 reads SGHTA; CDR2 reads FQGNSA. Trimming removed 5 bases from V and 0 bases from J, with 7 bases in between. CDR3 length: 13 amino acids. This CDR3 reads CASSPWMNTEAFF. CDR3 DNA sequence: TGTGCCAGCAGCCCATGGATGAACACTGAAGCTTTCTTT.

The chain employs TRBV20-1 and TRBJ1-1; maybe TRBD1 (6 bases). The CDR3 contains 15 residues. The V end was cut by 2 bases, the J end by 0 bases, with 13 bases between. CDR1 and CDR2 from the germline V gene are DFQATT and SNEGSKA (reference sequence). The CDR3 here is CSARPNREMNTEAFF. Written as DNA, the CDR3 is TGCAGTGCTAGACCTAACAGGGAGATGAACACTGAAGCTTTCTTT.